The entry below describes one TCR beta chain. The antigen is undetermined. The sample originates from a study of blood T cells in healthy people across ages. Study-level background: With template switching, about one barcoded beta molecule was captured per two T cells.

Study-level results: Leaving the PBMCs unsorted stopped any conclusive comparison of naive versus antigen-experienced cells. Any changes in expanded clonotypes were possibly confounded, as donor CMV status remained unknown.

Through a sample-barcoded 5' primer and a J-beta primer mix, a second PCR was run for about 6 to 11 cycles. TCRdb ran MiXCR on the 5' RACE reads and lists one entry per CDR3 protein. The table records about 1.4 million distinct CDR3 sequences, approximately 63% of them present only once. Sequencing was carried out using blood. This receptor was taken from a man aged 18 to 30 in good health.

Written as DNA, the CDR3 is TGCGCCAGCAGCCAAGTCGGGACAGCAGATGGCTACACCTTC. Translating gives CASSQVGTADGYTF. The chain employs TRBV4-3 and TRBJ1-2, with TRBD1 identical over 7 bases. V gave up 1 base and J gave up 6 bases; unmatched junction bases: 5. The CDR3 is 14 amino acids. The germline CDR1 and CDR2 sequences are LGHNA and YSLEER.